This T cell receptor beta chain is from a study of cytotoxic CD8 clonotypes in ibrutinib-treated CLL. Study summary: Responses comprised 24 partial and 2 complete; at median approximately 72 months, approximately 15 remained remitted and roughly 12 progressed.

Germline V gene sequence: CDR1 MGHRA, CDR2 YSYEKL. The V gene end was trimmed by 0 bases and the J gene end by 6 bases; junction bases not matched to a gene: 4. There are 15 residues in the CDR3. Only in-frame clones appear in the TCRdb table, and some are missing; sequencing was by immunoSEQ multiplex PCR. This sample yields roughly 12,000 clones, of which 81% are seen a single time; approximately 24% belongs to the top ten. The source of this sequence is a human donor with chronic lymphocytic leukemia. The sequencing here drew on PBMCs, taken at disease progression, from a patient treated with ibrutinib. This sequence joins TRBV4-1 and TRBJ1-5; TRBD1 aligns across 8 bases. CDR3 sequence reads: CASSQDLTGVQPQHF. CDR3 nucleotides: TGCGCCAGCAGCCAAGATTTGACAGGGGTTCAGCCCCAGCATTTT.